This entry lists 5 T cell receptor beta chains sequenced from one sample in a study of regulatory and conventional T cells in RAG deficiency. Produced via immunoSEQ multiplex PCR; TCRdb's table is partial and in-frame only. The sample contains 6,000 to 7,500 clones, roughly 78% of which appear only once. This sample also appeared in a second study, on regulatory T cells. This second study notes: The PCR used 52 TRBV and 13 TRBJ primers.

The sample taken for sequencing was CD8+ T cells sorted from blood. The origin of the receptors is a human donor in good health.

This chain links TRBV18 with TRBJ2-3; 10 bases match TRBD2. The CDR3 runs to 16 residues. With 5 bases clipped from V and 3 bases from J, the junction kept 8 bases outside the gene matches. The germline CDR1 and CDR2 sequences are KGHSH and LQKENI. CDR3 in DNA: TGTGCCAGCTCATCCCTCAGCGGGGGGGCTACAGATACGCAGTATTTT. This sequence encodes CASSSLSGGATDTQYF.

The rearrangement joins TRBV6-1 to TRBJ1-1, with D perhaps matching TRBD1 (5 bases). V shed 0 bases and J shed 6 bases, with 17 bases lying between them. The CDR3 totals 16 residues. Germline CDR1 MNHNS, CDR2 SASEGT. The CDR3 sequence is CASSEAGAALGAEAFF. The CDR3 bases are TGTGCCAGCAGTGAAGCGGGCGCGGCCTTGGGGGCTGAAGCTTTCTTT.

This chain links TRBV4-1 with TRBJ2-7; the D gene is possibly TRBD2 (5 bases). This CDR3 region has 15 residues. Germline values: CDR1 MGHRA, CDR2 YSYEKL. V lost 4 bases to trimming and J lost 3 bases, with 16 bases between them. This CDR3 is CASSPRTGYDYEQYF. The CDR3 nucleotides read TGCGCCAGCAGCCCCCGAACGGGGTACGACTACGAGCAGTACTTC.

The chain is built from TRBV7-8 and TRBJ2-3; the D call may be TRBD1 or TRBD2 (6 bases each). Deletions cut 3 bases from V and 2 bases from J, with 18 bases between. CDR1 SGHVS and CDR2 FQNEAQ come from the germline V gene. The CDR3 contains 17 residues. The DNA for the CDR3 is TGTGCCAGCAGCTTCCCTGCCAGGGGAGGTACCACAGATACGCAGTATTTT. This encodes CASSFPARGGTTDTQYF.

The gene calls are TRBV28 and TRBJ2-3; 9 bases line up with TRBD1. Germline assignment: CDR1 MDHEN and CDR2 SYDVKM. The junction had 18 bases not matched to a gene; V was cut back by 5 bases and J by 0 bases. This CDR3 is 20 amino acids long. CDR3: CASSPFTKIRTGASTDTQYF. In DNA, the CDR3 is TGTGCCAGCAGTCCCTTTACTAAAATCAGGACAGGGGCTAGCACAGATACGCAGTATTTT.